These T cell receptor beta chains were read from a single sample in a study of read filtering for tumor transcriptome and immune sequencing. TCRdb re-called the reads through MiXCR, storing one row per CDR3 protein. The sample has over 55,000 distinct CDR3 sequences, 14% seen once. The specimen sequenced was a population of CD138-negative cells sorted from bone marrow. These receptors were taken from a donor aged 40 or over with multiple myeloma. Both conserved end residues are trimmed from each CDR3.

CDR3: SAGRNLVNEQF
V: TRBV20-1

CDR3: GVVPRCRNLYNGQF
V: TRBV29-1

CDR3: SAPSWTSGRARPDTQY
V: TRBV20-1

CDR3: SVSGLAGVGGSSYEQY
V: TRBV29-1

CDR3: SARDWGVSYNEQF
V: TRBV20-1

CDR3: SVETGLAGGNEQF
V: TRBV29-1

CDR3: ASSPTGVSYEQY
V: TRBV19

CDR3: ASSAMQGLYGYT
V: TRBV5-1

CDR3: AISEESRNSPLH
V: TRBV10-3

CDR3: ASSSMGQGREETQY
V: TRBV28

CDR3: ASSLGSLAGSYNEQF
V: TRBV7-9

CDR3: ASSHGINEQF
V: TRBV4-3

CDR3: SVESMVAGAWETQY
V: TRBV29-1

CDR3: ASSGSDSYEQY
V: TRBV12-3/TRBV12-4

CDR3: ASSYVLAGEETQY
V: TRBV6-5

CDR3: ASSRNRPTGNTIY
V: TRBV3-1

CDR3: ASSLRGQGAYQPQH
V: TRBV7-2

CDR3: ASSSPMGEGSYEQY
V: TRBV7-2

CDR3: AKRRDPATNEKLF
V: TRBV27

CDR3: ASKVRGMNTEAF
V: TRBV19

CDR3: ASSLAQGHEQY
V: TRBV7-9

CDR3: ASSRGLQGYT
V: TRBV19

CDR3: ASSLSGRLEAF
V: TRBV7-3

CDR3: ASRGGSLGYNEQF
V: TRBV19

CDR3: ASTDSGAAYEQY
V: TRBV19

CDR3: ASSPDRQASTEAF
V: TRBV18

CDR3: ASSLSVPSAGTSGYNEQF
V: TRBV27

CDR3: ASSFPRAGLTGELF
V: TRBV27

CDR3: ASSLGSRAGTEAF
V: TRBV5-1

CDR3: SVEVSQGMLNTEAF
V: TRBV29-1

CDR3: ASSYSGGRGTYEQY
V: TRBV6-5

CDR3: SARAGVTYEQY
V: TRBV20-1

CDR3: SARDLMRQEAF
V: TRBV20-1

CDR3: ASSLFFRHQPPNEQY
V: TRBV28

CDR3: SAFGRNTDTQY
V: TRBV29-1

CDR3: ASSYSTLSEAF
V: TRBV6-2/TRBV6-3

CDR3: ASSLQGQQNTDTQY
V: TRBV7-9

CDR3: ATQGSGSFNEQF
V: TRBV28

CDR3: ASSQFRAIDTQY
V: TRBV14

CDR3: ASRDTTLGEQY
V: TRBV5-1

CDR3: SAVAGGKSYEQY
V: TRBV20-1

CDR3: ASSVGGAGLATSNRAYNEQF
V: TRBV7-9